These 4 T cell receptor beta chains were sequenced from one sample in a study of CD8 T cells in ankylosing spondylitis. The study, taken as a whole, reports: For ankylosing spondylitis blood, a TCR beta motif of 7 or 8 highly homologous variants appeared characteristic.

One entry per CDR3 protein, called by TCRdb with MiXCR from the 5' RACE reads. The sample consists of a few hundred thousand distinct CDR3 sequences, roughly 13% of them appearing once. These receptors' antigens are unknown. Sequenced material: blood, either unsorted or a sorted T cell fraction (not recorded which). The receptor set was obtained from a male donor with ankylosing spondylitis.

The rearrangement joins TRBV11-2 to TRBJ1-6; TRBD1 might be the D (5 bases). The CDR3 is 13 amino acids. Germline lookup yields CDR1 SGHAT and CDR2 FQNNGV. Trimming stripped 7 bases from V and 10 bases from J, with 14 bases between. Here the CDR3 DNA reads TGTGCCAGCACCTCTATAGGGGTGTCACCCCTCCACTTT. It yields the protein CASTSIGVSPLHF. The whole variable domain, filled in from reference TRBV11-2 and TRBJ1-6, reads EAGVAQSPRYKIIEKRQSVAFWCNPISGHATLYWYQQILGQGPKLLIQFQNNGVVDDSQLPKDRFSAERLKGVDSTLKIQPAKLEDSAVYLCASTSIGVSPLHFGNGTRLTVT.

This clonotype was recorded many times. This sequence joins TRBV12-3 or TRBV12-4 and TRBJ1-5; D call uncertain. CDR3 length: 15 residues. Trimming removed 7 bases at V and 0 bases at J, with 13 bases between. The DNA of the CDR3 is TGTGCCAGCACCCTAGGTGGGTATAGCAATCAGCCCCAGCATTTT. It specifies CASTLGGYSNQPQHF.

This clonotype was seen more than once but under ten times. This chain links TRBV20-1 with TRBJ1-1, with 8 bases identical to TRBD1. V was clipped by 5 bases and J by 10 bases; unmatched bases: 9. The germline gives CDR1 DFQATT, CDR2 SNEGSKA (reference sequence). This CDR3 region has 12 residues. The DNA for the CDR3 is TGCAGTGCTTTACAGGGGGGAGTCGGAGCTTTCTTT. Protein product: CSALQGGVGAFF.

This chain joins TRBV7-2 and TRBJ2-4; D is uncertain. The CDR3 loop spans 13 amino acids. Germline CDR1 is SGHTA and CDR2 is FQGNSA. Trimming removed 6 bases from V and 0 bases from J, with 6 bases in between. The CDR3 loop is CASSDLAKNIQYF. DNA of the CDR3: TGTGCCAGCAGTGATCTAGCCAAAAACATTCAGTACTTC.